The sequence of this T cell receptor (beta chain) was determined in a study of blood T cells in healthy people across ages. Study in general: There was about one barcoded beta molecule captured by template switching per two T cells.

This clonotype appeared a few times. Donors ranged from roughly 6 to 100 years old and were healthy Caucasians in Russia. Collection of 9.5 to 10 milliliters of peripheral blood was performed for each donor. A second roughly 6 to 11 cycle PCR used barcoded and J-beta primers. Tagging of each cDNA molecule was performed by a template-switch adaptor with 12 random nucleotides. TCRdb passed the 5' RACE reads through MiXCR, listing each CDR3 protein once. Among around 900,000 distinct CDR3 sequences listed, less than 35% were seen once. The germline V gene encodes CDR1 MNHEY and CDR2 SVGEGT. The CDR3 covers 14 residues. Between the trimmed V and J ends, which lost 6 bases and 14 bases, there was a span of 20 bases.

Sequenced input: blood. The source of this sequence is a woman aged 80 or older in good health. The chain combines TRBV6-2 or TRBV6-3 with TRBJ1-6; D perhaps matches TRBD1 (6 bases). The DNA for the CDR3 is TGTGCCAGCAGCTTTGGACAGCTGAAGGTGGCCCTCCACTTT. Encoded protein: CASSFGQLKVALHF.